This TCR beta chain was identified in a study of shared clonotypes between healthy human individuals. The naive CD8 subset, CD45RO-negative cells positively selected for CCR7, excluded terminally differentiated effector memory CD45RA+ cells. This clone has a handful of counts. The CDR3 is 18 residues long. Germline CDR1 and CDR2: KGHSH and LQKENI. Trimming stripped 2 bases from V and 7 bases from J, with 27 bases between. DNA at roughly 0.2 ug, around 30,000 T cell genomes, went into sorted-subset replicate PCRs. The protocol was immunoSEQ multiplex PCR, while the TCRdb copy is restricted to in-frame clones and leaves out a portion. The sample includes around 610,000 clones, roughly 95% seen only once; the top ten take 0.11%.

Sequencing used naive CD8+ T cells sorted from blood. The V call is TRBV18, the J call TRBJ2-7; the D gene could be TRBD1 or TRBD2 (7 bases each). The sequence derives from a woman aged 25 to 39 in good health. CDR3 in amino acids: CASSPNRGREGPYVEQYF. The CDR3 nucleotides are TGTGCCAGCTCACCAAACAGGGGTAGGGAGGGACCCTACGTTGAGCAGTACTTC.